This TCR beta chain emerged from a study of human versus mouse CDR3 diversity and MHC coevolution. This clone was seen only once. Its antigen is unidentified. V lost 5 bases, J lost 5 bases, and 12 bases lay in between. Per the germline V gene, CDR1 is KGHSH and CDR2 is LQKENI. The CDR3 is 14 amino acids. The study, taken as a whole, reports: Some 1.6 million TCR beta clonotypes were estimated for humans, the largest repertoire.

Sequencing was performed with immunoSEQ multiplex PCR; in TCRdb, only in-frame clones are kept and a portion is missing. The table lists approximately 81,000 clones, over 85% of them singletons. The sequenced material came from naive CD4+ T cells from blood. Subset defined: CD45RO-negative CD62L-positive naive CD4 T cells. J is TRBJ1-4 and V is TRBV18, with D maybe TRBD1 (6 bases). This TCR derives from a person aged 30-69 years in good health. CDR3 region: CASSADRSNEKLFF. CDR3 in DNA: TGTGCCAGCTCAGCGGACAGATCCAATGAAAAACTGTTTTTT.